This entry describes one T cell receptor (beta chain). This clonotype was picked up one time. Its antigen remains undetermined. Qualities for individual bases were not recorded, and no much larger clone is one base off. The record originates from a study of blood T cells in healthy people across ages (dated by TCRdb to 2015 to 2017). General notes on the study: In model experiments, roughly one uniquely barcoded TCR beta cDNA molecule per two T cells was captured by template switching. Using the same blood draw, the study looked at two additional independent replicas of 1 million unique cDNA reads for two donors, one aged 18 to 30 and the other aged 80 or older. Donors of different ages were randomly distributed across sequencing lanes to avoid experimental bias. The donors were split into four age groups: young (average 16 years), middle-aged (about 40), aged (more than 60) and long-lived (under 90). The study measured age-related changes in TCR beta repertoire diversity using deep sequencing normalized with unique cDNA molecular identifiers. General study outcomes and caveats: Observed TCR beta diversity correlated strongly with the percentage of naive T cells measured by flow cytometry. Compared with the aged group, the long-lived group had more naive CD4+ T cells, fewer expanded clones and increased TCR diversity, a pattern suggesting age selection. Estimates of total diversity from one million sequenced T cells were regarded as lower bounds and underestimates. Conclusive comparison of naive and antigen-experienced compartments was prevented by the profiling of bulk unsorted PBMCs. The CMV infection status of donors was not known, potentially confounding age-related changes in expanded clonotypes. Observed TCR beta diversity per million T cells fell roughly linearly with age, and a significant reduction was already apparent by age roughly 40.

Library construction relied on 5' RACE. Sequenced using an Illumina HiSeq 2500. A second PCR of roughly 7 to 11 cycles was performed with a sample-barcoded 5' primer and a J-beta primer mix. Each TCR beta cDNA molecule received a unique molecular identifier from a template-switch 5' adaptor carrying 12 random nucleotides. At least 3 million CDR3-containing paired-end reads were obtained from each sample. The Mint cDNA synthesis kit, primed by a TRBC-specific oligonucleotide, was used to synthesize first-strand cDNA from all RNA. Following uracil-DNA glycosylase treatment, all cDNA underwent a first 18-cycle PCR with the universal primers M1SS and BC2_uni_R. From the authors' description of their analysis: Each sample was normalized by randomly selecting 1 million high-quality reads, each carrying a distinct molecular identifier. Instead of being binned into consensus sequences, reads that shared molecular identifiers were thrown out. MiTCR, set to a Q25 quality threshold and the strictest error-elimination algorithm, was used for CDR3 identification, clonotype clustering and error correction. A nonparametric unseen species model with Euler transformation was used to estimate a lower bound on total TCR beta diversity. Through fastp at Q25 and MiXCR, TCRdb rebuilt clones from the public reads, retaining in-frame beta chains. CDR3 protein sequences are deduplicated, and each keeps its most common genes and DNA. These V and J calls derive from TCRdb rather than the authors' analysis. This sample has about 1.5 million distinct CDR3 sequences in its table, and approximately 38% of those were observed once. Of the sample, roughly 7.9% falls within the top ten clones.

Germline trimming: 4 bases from V, 0 bases from J; junction bases outside gene matches: 3. From the cysteine through the phenylalanine, the CDR3 covers 14 amino acids. The retained sequence is limited to the CDR3, 42 bases, with the frame set at the first base. CDR1 is given as SGHDT and CDR2 as YYEEEE, both from the germline V gene. Systemically healthy Caucasian individuals from Russia, 35 to 50 in total and aged about 6 to 100 years, were included as donors. Ten milliliters of peripheral blood were drawn from each donor into EDTA-treated Vacutainer tubes. PBMCs were isolated by Ficoll-Paque density-gradient centrifugation, with at least 7 million obtained per sample. Trizol reagent was used to extract total RNA from PBMCs, with at least 6 micrograms per sample. For every donor, an aliquot of PBMCs went through flow cytometry to measure the percentages of naive CD45RAhigh/CD27high T cells.

Rearrangement joined TRBV5-6 to TRBJ2-5; 7 bases in the junction line up with TRBD1. Sequencing used blood. The clonotype originates from a woman aged 18-35 years in good health. The CDR3 corresponds to CASSKGQHQETQYF. The nucleotide sequence is TGTGCCAGCAGCAAGGGACAGCACCAAGAGACCCAGTACTTC.